These 13 T cell receptor beta chains were all obtained from the same sample, sequenced in a study of cytomegalovirus exposure and HLA in healthy donors. This PCR relied on a set of 60 Vbeta primers and 13 Jbeta primers. Clones were sequenced by immunoSEQ multiplex PCR, and TCRdb holds only the in-frame ones, with some missing. The repertoire holds approximately 120,000 clones, around 78% seen once, with 4.8% in the top ten. The sample comprised PBMCs. Every receptor here comes from a man aged 55-75 years in good health and CMV-seropositive.

The chain recombines TRBV2 with TRBJ2-3, with TRBD2 as a possible D gene (6 bases). The CDR3 loop spans 16 amino acids. Per germline, CDR1 SNHLY and CDR2 FYNNEI. V was pared by 4 bases and J by 8 bases, with 22 bases between. CDR3 sequence (DNA): TGTGCCAGCAGTGCAATCAGGGCGGGGAGATTAGGTACGCAGTATTTT. Amino acids: CASSAIRAGRLGTQYF.

The V gene is TRBV19, the J gene TRBJ2-7, with D possibly matching TRBD1 (6 bases). Trimming pared 0 bases from V and 8 bases from J, leaving 17 bases between. The CDR3 length is 15 residues. Germline CDR1 is LNHDA and CDR2 is SQIVND (reference sequence). CDR3 amino acids: CASSIDGTLPGKQYF. CDR3 nucleotide sequence: TGTGCCAGTAGTATAGATGGGACACTCCCAGGCAAGCAGTACTTC.

The chain carries TRBV11-2 and TRBJ2-2, with 10 positions matching TRBD2. This CDR3 is built from 18 residues. V shed 5 bases and J 1 base; nucleotides not matched to a gene: 10. Germline CDR1 reads SGHAT; CDR2 reads FQNNGV. CDR3 in amino acids: CASSPGLAASRNTGELFF. The CDR3 coding sequence is TGTGCCAGCAGCCCAGGACTAGCGGCCTCGCGGAACACCGGGGAGCTGTTTTTT.

The chain couples TRBV5-1 to TRBJ2-5, with 12 bases that match TRBD2. V was pared by 2 bases and J by 3 bases, with 2 bases of the junction left unmatched. This CDR3 region has 15 residues. The germline gives CDR1 SGHRS, CDR2 YFSETQ. The CDR3 coding sequence is TGCGCCAGCAGCTTCACTAGCGGGGGGAAAGAGACCCAGTACTTC. Its translation: CASSFTSGGKETQYF.

This clone was observed a handful of times. The chain combines TRBV6-1 with TRBJ1-1; unclear D gene. The V end lost 0 bases, the J end lost 7 bases, and 9 bases lay between the germline ends. The germline V gene has CDR1 MNHNS and CDR2 SASEGT. This CDR3 has 13 residues. CDR3 in amino acids: CASSEAQSIEAFF. Here the CDR3 DNA reads TGTGCCAGCAGTGAAGCCCAGTCCATTGAAGCTTTCTTT.

The chain uses TRBV29-1 and TRBJ2-1; 8 bases are a match to TRBD1. The germline gives CDR1 SQVTM, CDR2 ANQGSEA. The CDR3 runs to 14 residues. V shed 2 bases and J 2 bases; nucleotides not matched to a gene: 2. In DNA, the CDR3 is TGCAGCGTTGAAAGGGACAGGACCTACAATGAGCAGTTCTTC. This encodes CSVERDRTYNEQFF.

This chain links TRBV28 with TRBJ1-4; 10 bases match TRBD1. Germline V gene lookup returns CDR1 MDHEN and CDR2 SYDVKM. The V segment lost 6 bases and the J segment 7 bases; nucleotides outside the gene matches: 8. The CDR3 covers 15 residues. The CDR3: CASSPRDRGSEKLFF. The CDR3 DNA reads TGTGCCAGCAGCCCCCGGGACAGGGGTAGTGAAAAACTGTTTTTT.

This clone was observed a few times. This rearrangement joins TRBV19 to TRBJ1-1, with a possible D match to TRBD1 (6 bases). Germline V gives CDR1 LNHDA, CDR2 SQIVND (reference sequence). There are 17 residues in the CDR3. V lost 5 bases, J lost 5 bases, and 24 bases lay in between. The CDR3 loop is CASSALRGQNDRTEAFF. The CDR3 bases are TGTGCCAGTAGTGCCTTGAGAGGACAGAATGACAGGACTGAAGCTTTCTTT.

V is TRBV27 and J is TRBJ2-5; 11 bases fit TRBD2. V trimming: 3 bases; J trimming: 3 bases; junction bases outside the gene matches: 6. CDR1 is MNHEY and CDR2 is SMNVEV in the germline V gene (reference sequence). The CDR3 extends over 16 amino acids. The CDR3 here is CASSFQPTSGEETQYF. The CDR3 nucleotides are TGTGCCAGCAGTTTTCAACCGACTAGCGGGGAAGAGACCCAGTACTTC.

This sequence joins TRBV5-1 and TRBJ2-5; perhaps TRBD2 as D (5 bases). The CDR3 is 15 amino acids. CDR1 SGHRS and CDR2 YFSETQ come from the germline V gene. V lost 0 bases, J lost 0 bases, and 9 bases lay in between. CDR3 amino acids: CASSLGFGDQETQYF. DNA for the CDR3: TGCGCCAGCAGCTTGGGGTTCGGGGACCAAGAGACCCAGTACTTC.

The CDR3 coding sequence is TGTGCCTGGAGTGTAGGGGACAGTGGCTACACCTTC. Translation: CAWSVGDSGYTF. The V call is TRBV30, the J call TRBJ1-2; 7 positions agree with TRBD1. Unmatched junction bases numbered 2, after V lost 0 bases and J lost 7 bases. In germline, CDR1 is GTSNPN, CDR2 SVGIG (reference sequence). The CDR3 sequence is 12 residues long.

This clone was detected a few times. This chain links TRBV25-1 with TRBJ1-2; 9 nucleotides agree with TRBD1. CDR1 and CDR2 from the germline V gene are MGHDK and SYGVNS. The CDR3 has 14 residues. V dropped 2 bases and J dropped 8; count of bases not matched to a gene: 6. The CDR3 region has the DNA TGTGCCAGCAGTGAACGGATGACAGGGGGAGGCTACACCTTC. As protein: CASSERMTGGGYTF.

The chain uses TRBV10-1 and TRBJ2-5, with no clear D. This CDR3 has 10 residues. Germline V gives CDR1 WNHNN, CDR2 SYGVQD (reference sequence). Trimming took off 7 bases at V and 5 bases at J, with 5 bases between the two ends. The CDR3 region is CASTRETQYF. CDR3 DNA sequence: TGCGCCAGCACCCGGGAGACCCAGTACTTC.